This T cell receptor (beta chain) was recorded in a study of T-cell memory formation after mild COVID-19. General study points: Clones that contracted from day 15 to 85 were balanced CD4/CD8, while later expanders leaned CD4+.

There are many counts of this clonotype. Its antigen is undetermined. Using constant-segment primers, 5'RACE produced TCR alpha and TCR beta cDNA libraries carrying sample barcodes and UMIs. TCRdb used MiXCR to reprocess the 5' RACE reads, holding one entry per CDR3 protein. The sample has around 440,000 distinct CDR3 sequences, roughly 20% seen once. The germline CDR1 and CDR2 sequences are LNHNV and YYDKDF (reference sequence). This CDR3 has 13 residues. The ends were cut back, 1 base at V and 0 bases at J, with 3 bases in the middle. What was sequenced was PBMCs or a T cell subset sorted from them (not recorded which). This clonotype was sampled from an adult woman who had mild COVID-19 (a few samples of this study predate the infection). Cell type and time point are not known. V gene TRBV15 combines with J gene TRBJ1-2, with D unresolved. The DNA for the CDR3 is TGTGCCACCAGCAGAGGGACTAACTATGGCTACACCTTC. As protein: CATSRGTNYGYTF.